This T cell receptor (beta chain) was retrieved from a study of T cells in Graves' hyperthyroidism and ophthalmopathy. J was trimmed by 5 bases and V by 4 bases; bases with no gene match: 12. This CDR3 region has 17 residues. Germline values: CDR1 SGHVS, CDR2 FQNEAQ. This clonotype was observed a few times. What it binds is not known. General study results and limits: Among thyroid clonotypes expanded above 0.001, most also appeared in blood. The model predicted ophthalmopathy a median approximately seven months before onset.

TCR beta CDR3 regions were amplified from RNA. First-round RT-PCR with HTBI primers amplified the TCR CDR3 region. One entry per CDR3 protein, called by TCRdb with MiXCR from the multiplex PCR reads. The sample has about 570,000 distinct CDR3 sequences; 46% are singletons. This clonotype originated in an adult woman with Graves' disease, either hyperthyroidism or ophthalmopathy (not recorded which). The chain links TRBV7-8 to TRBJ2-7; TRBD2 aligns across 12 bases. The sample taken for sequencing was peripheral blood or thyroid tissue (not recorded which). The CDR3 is CASSSRTSGKDIDEQYF. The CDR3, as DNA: TGTGCCAGCAGCTCCAGGACTAGCGGGAAGGACATTGACGAGCAGTACTTC.